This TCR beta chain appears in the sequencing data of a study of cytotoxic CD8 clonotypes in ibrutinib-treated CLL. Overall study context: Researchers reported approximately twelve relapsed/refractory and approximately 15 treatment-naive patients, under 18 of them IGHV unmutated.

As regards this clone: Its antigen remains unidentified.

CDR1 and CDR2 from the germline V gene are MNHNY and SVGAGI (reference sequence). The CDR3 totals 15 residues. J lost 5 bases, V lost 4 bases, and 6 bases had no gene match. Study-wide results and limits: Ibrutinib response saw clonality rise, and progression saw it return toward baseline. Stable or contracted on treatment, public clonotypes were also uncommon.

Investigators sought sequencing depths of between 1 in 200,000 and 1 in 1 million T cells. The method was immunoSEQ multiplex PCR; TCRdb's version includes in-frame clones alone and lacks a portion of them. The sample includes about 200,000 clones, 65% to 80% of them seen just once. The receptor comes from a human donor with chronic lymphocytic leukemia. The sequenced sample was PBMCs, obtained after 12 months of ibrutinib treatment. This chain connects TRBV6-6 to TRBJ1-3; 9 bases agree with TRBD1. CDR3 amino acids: CASSLTQGARNTIYF. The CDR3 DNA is TGTGCCAGCAGTTTGACACAGGGGGCTCGAAACACCATATATTTT.